The next 24 T cell receptor beta chains were all read from a single sample in a study of blood T cell repertoires in COVID-19. Clones were read by immunoSEQ multiplex PCR, and TCRdb kept only the in-frame ones, dropping some. The sample holds a few hundred thousand clones, 89% seen once. Material for sequencing was peripheral blood. The receptors come from a woman aged 60-75 years with COVID-19, enrolled during active disease.

A remark on this clone: At one end the junction does not follow the germline gene, possibly because of a read error. This chain joins TRBV9 and TRBJ2-3, with D maybe TRBD1 (5 bases). Germline V gene data show CDR1 as SGDLS and CDR2 as YYNGEE. There are 14 residues in the CDR3. For the CDR3, the DNA is TGTGCCAACAGCGTAGTGGGGCAGGGAGATACGCAGTATTTT. Translation gives CANSVVGQGDTQYF.

The rearrangement joins TRBV19 to TRBJ1-1; the D is unclear. V lost 3 bases and J 2 bases, leaving 10 bases between the germline ends. CDR1 and CDR2 from the germline V gene are LNHDA and SQIVND (reference sequence). The CDR3 is 14 amino acids. CDR3 nucleotide sequence: TGTGCCAGTAGTATGAACGCAGGCAACACTGAAGCTTTCTTT. Protein: CASSMNAGNTEAFF.

A few counts support this clone. The gene calls are TRBV28 and TRBJ2-3; 8 bases match TRBD1. The CDR3 sequence is 17 residues long. Germline CDR1 and CDR2: MDHEN and SYDVKM. Germline trimming cut 5 bases from V and 0 bases from J; bases unmatched to any gene: 10. The CDR3 nucleotides are TGTGCCAGCAGTCCAGGACAGGGAACCCCTAGCACAGATACGCAGTATTTT. The encoded protein is CASSPGQGTPSTDTQYF. Variable domain in full (rest from reference TRBV28 and TRBJ2-3): DVKVTQSSRYLVKRTGEKVFLECVQDMDHENMFWYRQDPGLGLRLIYFSYDVKMKEKGDIPEGYSVSREKKERFSLILESASTNQTSMYLCASSPGQGTPSTDTQYFGPGTRLTVL.

The chain has TRBV18 and TRBJ2-1; 9 bases fit TRBD1. V lost 0 bases to trimming and J lost 6 bases; unmatched junction nucleotides: 9. Germline lookup yields CDR1 KGHSH and CDR2 LQKENI. This CDR3 spans 17 amino acids. The CDR3 loop reads CASSPPSGQGTINEQFF. As DNA, the CDR3 is TGTGCCAGCTCACCACCATCCGGACAGGGGACCATCAATGAGCAGTTCTTC.

The chain is built from TRBV5-1 and TRBJ2-3, with a weak D call TRBD2 (6 bases). Trimming cost V 2 bases and J 5 bases, with 9 bases left between them. This CDR3 region has 13 residues. CDR1 is SGHRS, CDR2 YFSETQ, per germline. The CDR3 nucleotides are TGCGCCAGCAGCTTACTGGGACTAGATACGCAGTATTTT. It codes for CASSLLGLDTQYF.

The rearrangement joins TRBV6-5 to TRBJ2-1; D is unclear. CDR1 MNHEY and CDR2 SVGAGI come from the germline V gene. The length of the CDR3 is 15 residues. V lost 7 bases and J lost 0, with 13 bases in between. CDR3: CASKTDFGSYNEQFF. The CDR3 coding sequence is TGTGCCAGCAAAACTGATTTCGGCTCCTACAATGAGCAGTTCTTC.

On this clone itself: Other DNA sequences from this sample encode an identical CDR3 as well. The V call is TRBV28, the J call TRBJ1-1; D possibly corresponds to TRBD1 (6 bases). Looked up from germline, CDR1 is MDHEN and CDR2 is SYDVKM. V shed 2 bases and J shed 2 bases, with 9 bases lying between them. CDR3 length: 14 amino acids. The CDR3 sequence is CASSLVRGNTEAFF. The CDR3 bases are TGTGCCAGCAGTTTAGTCAGGGGAAACACTGAAGCTTTCTTT.

V gene TRBV6-5 combines with J gene TRBJ2-1; TRBD1 matches at 8 bases. The ends lost 6 bases at V and 6 bases at J; junction bases unmatched: 10. The CDR3 runs 15 residues. Germline V CDR1 and CDR2: MNHEY, SVGAGI. CDR3 coding DNA: TGTGCCAGCAGCTTAGGATGGACAGGGAGCAATGAGCAGTTCTTC. Translation gives CASSLGWTGSNEQFF.

This clone was detected only once. The chain has TRBV9 and TRBJ2-2; 9 bases match TRBD2. The CDR3 contains 16 residues. The J segment lost 1 base and the V segment lost 5 bases, leaving 6 bases of the junction unmatched. Germline CDR1 SGDLS, CDR2 YYNGEE. The CDR3 coding sequence is TGTGCCAGCAGTGGTAGCGGGGGTGGGAACACCGGGGAGCTGTTTTTT. As protein: CASSGSGGGNTGELFF.

The chain couples TRBV5-1 to TRBJ2-5; the match to TRBD2 covers 9 bases. V trimming: 5 bases; J trimming: 0 bases; junction bases outside the gene matches: 11. The CDR3 runs 17 residues. Germline lookup yields CDR1 SGHRS and CDR2 YFSETQ. The CDR3 protein is CASRARGGASYQETQYF. As DNA, the CDR3 is TGCGCCAGCAGGGCGCGGGGGGGGGCAAGCTACCAAGAGACCCAGTACTTC.

The chain couples TRBV7-8 to TRBJ1-1, with D perhaps matching TRBD1 (5 bases). The CDR3 extends over 14 amino acids. Germline CDR1 is SGHVS and CDR2 is FQNEAQ. The germline V and J ends were trimmed by 7 bases and 4 bases, with 16 bases remaining between them. CDR3 nucleotides: TGTGCCAGCAACCAGGAGGGGTGGGCCACTGAAGCTTTCTTT. Its protein product is CASNQEGWATEAFF.

The V gene is TRBV6-6, the J gene TRBJ1-6; maybe TRBD1 (5 bases). CDR3 size: 13 residues. CDR1 is MNHNY and CDR2 is SVGAGI in the germline V gene (reference sequence). The ends were cut back, 11 bases at V and 2 bases at J, with 10 bases in the middle. The DNA of the CDR3 is TGTGCCGGGGGAGGAACCTATAATTCACCCCTCCACTTT. Amino acids: CAGGGTYNSPLHF.

The rearrangement uses TRBV18 and TRBJ1-4; maybe TRBD1 (5 bases). Trimming took off 10 bases at V and 7 bases at J, with 13 bases between the two ends. Germline-derived CDR1 and CDR2 are KGHSH and LQKENI. This CDR3 has 12 residues. This CDR3 is CATADRPEKLFF. The CDR3 DNA is TGTGCCACCGCCGACAGACCTGAAAAACTGTTTTTT. The variable domain in full, completed from reference TRBV18 and TRBJ1-4, reads NAGVMQNPRHLVRRRGQEARLRCSPMKGHSHVYWYRQLPEEGLKFMVYLQKENIIDESGMPKERFSAEFPKEGPSILRIQQVVRGDSAAYFCATADRPEKLFFGSGTQLSVL.

The rearrangement joins TRBV9 to TRBJ1-1; 9 nucleotides line up with TRBD1. The CDR3 is 16 residues long. The V and J ends lost 4 bases and 8 bases, in that order; junction bases with no gene match: 15. Looked up from germline, CDR1 is SGDLS and CDR2 is YYNGEE. CDR3 sequence reads: CASSPGQGRGTPEAFF. DNA of the CDR3: TGTGCCAGCAGCCCCGGACAGGGGAGGGGTACACCCGAAGCTTTCTTT.

The chain combines TRBV27 with TRBJ2-1; D possibly corresponds to TRBD2 (6 bases). CDR1 MNHEY and CDR2 SMNVEV come from the germline V gene (reference sequence). The CDR3 totals 13 residues. V was pared by 5 bases and J by 4 bases, with 9 bases between. This CDR3 reads CASSLGTYNEQFF. CDR3 bases: TGTGCCAGCAGTCTCGGGACTTACAATGAGCAGTTCTTC.

The chain combines TRBV5-1 with TRBJ1-2, with D possibly being TRBD1 (6 bases). This CDR3 has 12 amino acids. With 7 bases removed from V and 8 bases from J, the gap between germline ends came to 15 bases. From germline, CDR1 is SGHRS and CDR2 YFSETQ. In DNA form, the CDR3 reads TGCGCCAGCGGCTCTGGGGGCTTCGGCTACACCTTC. Its translation is CASGSGGFGYTF.

The chain is built from TRBV10-1 and TRBJ1-1; weak D call: TRBD1 (5 bases). The V gene's germline CDR1 is WNHNN and CDR2 SYGVQD (reference sequence). V lost 3 bases, J lost 4 bases, and 15 bases lay in between. This CDR3 has 15 residues. In DNA, the CDR3 is TGCGCCAGCAGTGAAAGTGGGAAGGGGCCCACTGAAGCTTTCTTT. Translated: CASSESGKGPTEAFF.

The chain has TRBV27 and TRBJ1-2; 10 bases map to TRBD1. Germline trimming cut 6 bases from V and 5 bases from J; bases unmatched to any gene: 3. Germline V lookup: CDR1 MNHEY, CDR2 SMNVEV (reference sequence). The CDR3 contains 13 residues. The CDR3 DNA sequence: TGTGCCAGCAGCAGGGGACAGGGGTATGGCTACACCTTC. Its protein product is CASSRGQGYGYTF.

The V and J genes are TRBV30 and TRBJ2-3; D not certain. The CDR3 totals 14 residues. Trimming pared 1 base from V and 2 bases from J, leaving 10 bases between. The germline V gene has CDR1 GTSNPN and CDR2 SVGIG (reference sequence). The CDR3 nucleotides are TGTGCCTGGAGTGGGATGGGCGACACAGATACGCAGTATTTT. This encodes CAWSGMGDTDTQYF.

The chain has TRBV30 and TRBJ2-7; a possible D gene is TRBD2 (6 bases). CDR3 length equals 13 residues. Trimming removed 3 bases at V and 5 bases at J, with 14 bases between. CDR1 GTSNPN and CDR2 SVGIG come from the germline V gene (reference sequence). CDR3 nucleotide sequence: TGTGCCTGGAGGGCTGGGCGGGGTGACGAGCAGTACTTC. The encoded protein is CAWRAGRGDEQYF.

The rearrangement joins TRBV2 to TRBJ1-6, with 7 bases identical to TRBD1. The CDR3 covers 15 residues. Per the germline V gene, CDR1 is SNHLY and CDR2 is FYNNEI. Germline trimming cut 6 bases from V and 7 bases from J; bases unmatched to any gene: 9. The CDR3 region has the DNA TGTGCCAGCAGCGGAGACAGGGTCGAAAATTCACCCCTCCACTTT. Its translation is CASSGDRVENSPLHF.

V usage is TRBV19 and J usage is TRBJ2-1, with 10 bases aligning to TRBD2. The trim removed 5 bases at V and 7 bases at J, leaving 5 bases unmatched. CDR1 is LNHDA, CDR2 SQIVND, per germline (reference sequence). The CDR3 has 14 residues. The CDR3 reads CASSFSGGHNEQFF. The CDR3, as DNA: TGTGCCAGTAGTTTTAGCGGGGGGCATAATGAGCAGTTCTTC.

In its sample, this clone was seen once. The V gene is TRBV28, the J gene TRBJ2-2; 11 bases map to TRBD1. Germline V lookup: CDR1 MDHEN, CDR2 SYDVKM. The CDR3 is 15 amino acids. The junction had 5 bases not matched to a gene; V was cut back by 6 bases and J by 5 bases. The CDR3 is CASSRTGGRTGELFF. CDR3 DNA sequence: TGTGCCAGCAGCCGGACAGGGGGCCGGACCGGGGAGCTGTTTTTT.

J is TRBJ1-1 and V is TRBV19; 7 bases agree with TRBD1. CDR1 is LNHDA, CDR2 SQIVND, per germline (reference sequence). This CDR3 has 15 amino acids. V trimming: 4 bases; J trimming: 5 bases; junction bases outside the gene matches: 10. CDR3 protein: CASSKPGQRRTEAFF. The CDR3 DNA follows: TGTGCCAGTAGTAAGCCGGGACAGAGACGGACTGAAGCTTTCTTT.